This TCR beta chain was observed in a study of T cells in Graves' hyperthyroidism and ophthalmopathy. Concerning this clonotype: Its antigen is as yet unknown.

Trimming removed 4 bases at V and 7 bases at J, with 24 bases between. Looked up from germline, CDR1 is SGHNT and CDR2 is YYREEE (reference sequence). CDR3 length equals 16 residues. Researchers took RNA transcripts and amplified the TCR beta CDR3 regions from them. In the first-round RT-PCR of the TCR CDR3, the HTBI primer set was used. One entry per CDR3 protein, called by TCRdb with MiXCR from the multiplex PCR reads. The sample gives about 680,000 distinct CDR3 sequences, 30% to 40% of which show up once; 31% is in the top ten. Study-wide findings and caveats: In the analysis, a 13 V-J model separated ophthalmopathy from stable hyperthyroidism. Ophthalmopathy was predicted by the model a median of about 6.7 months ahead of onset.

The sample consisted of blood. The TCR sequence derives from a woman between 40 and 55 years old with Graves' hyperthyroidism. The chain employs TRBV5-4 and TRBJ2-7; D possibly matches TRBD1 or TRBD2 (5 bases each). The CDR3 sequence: CASSPLGEPSLREQYF. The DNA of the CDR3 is TGTGCCAGCAGCCCGTTAGGGGAGCCTTCCTTACGGGAGCAGTACTTC.